Below are 31 T cell receptor beta chains sequenced from a single sample in a study of cytomegalovirus exposure and HLA in healthy donors (dated by TCRdb to 2016 to 2017). Libraries came from the immunoSEQ multiplex PCR assay. In TCRdb, the immuneACCESS table is reduced to in-frame sequences with V and J assigned. These tables do not hold every clone; where another copy was compared, an unresolved V gene accounts for under half, and the others remain unexplained. The sample table holds 150,000 to 200,000 clones, of which 84% were seen once. 9.5% to 13% of the sample rests with the top ten. The sequencing sample was made of PBMCs. Receptor source: a man aged 30-40 years in good health and CMV-seropositive.

The chain couples TRBV7-2 to TRBJ1-5, with 9 bases lining up with TRBD1. The length of the CDR3 is 17 residues. Germline V CDR1 and CDR2: SGHTA, FQGNSA. The ends lost 5 bases at V and 6 bases at J; junction bases unmatched: 14. This CDR3 reads CASSPGTGNVWGQPQHF. As DNA, the CDR3 is TGTGCCAGCAGCCCCGGGACAGGGAATGTGTGGGGTCAGCCCCAGCATTTT.

The chain recombines TRBV5-1 with TRBJ2-5, with 8 positions matching TRBD1. Per the germline V gene, CDR1 is SGHRS and CDR2 is YFSETQ. The CDR3 has 16 amino acids. V was clipped by 4 bases and J by 5 bases; unmatched bases: 13. The CDR3 here is CASSPRGRGRLETQYF. The CDR3, as DNA: TGCGCCAGCAGCCCTAGAGGCAGGGGGCGTCTGGAGACCCAGTACTTC.

This clone occurred once. The rearrangement joins TRBV10-1 to TRBJ2-2, with 8 bases fitting TRBD1. This CDR3 has 16 residues. Germline V gives CDR1 WNHNN, CDR2 SYGVQD (reference sequence). Losses at the gene ends were 2 bases for V and 1 base for J; bases not matched to a gene: 3. This chain's CDR3 is CASSEDRGENTGELFF. The CDR3 DNA reads TGCGCCAGCAGTGAGGACAGGGGAGAGAACACCGGGGAGCTGTTTTTT.

This clone was seen only a few times. The chain uses TRBV29-1 and TRBJ1-1; D remains unclear. With 4 bases removed from V and 0 bases from J, the gap between germline ends came to 6 bases. The CDR3 has 12 residues. Germline values: CDR1 SQVTM, CDR2 ANQGSEA. The DNA for the CDR3 is TGCAGCGTTGTTTCCTTGAACACTGAAGCTTTCTTT. Protein sequence: CSVVSLNTEAFF.

This rearrangement joins TRBV4-3 to TRBJ1-6; D possibly corresponds to TRBD1 (6 bases). This CDR3 has 14 residues. Germline values: CDR1 LGHNA, CDR2 YSLEER. Between the trimmed V and J ends, which lost 0 bases and 7 bases, there was a span of 7 bases. As DNA, the CDR3 is TGCGCCAGCAGCCAAGACAGGGGAAATTCACCCCTCCACTTT. The encoded protein is CASSQDRGNSPLHF.

The chain's CDR3 is CASSFGRHSGNTIYF. DNA for the CDR3: TGTGCCAGCAGCTTCGGGAGGCACTCTGGAAACACCATATATTTT. The genes are TRBV7-6 and TRBJ1-3; D remains ambiguous. V shed 3 bases and J shed 0 bases, with 9 bases lying between them. This CDR3 region has 15 residues. The germline gives CDR1 SGHVS, CDR2 FNYEAQ.

J is TRBJ2-3 and V is TRBV5-1, with no clear D. The V and J ends lost 0 bases and 1 base respectively, with 12 bases between them. The CDR3 runs to 16 residues. Germline CDR1 reads SGHRS; CDR2 reads YFSETQ. The CDR3 DNA sequence: TGCGCCAGCAGCTTGGGTACTTTTTCGGGCACAGATACGCAGTATTTT. Translation gives CASSLGTFSGTDTQYF.

This clone was seen a handful of times. The V call is TRBV5-4, the J call TRBJ2-7; D possibly corresponds to TRBD2 (6 bases). Germline lookup yields CDR1 SGHNT and CDR2 YYREEE (reference sequence). Trimming removed 4 bases from V and 2 bases from J, with 10 bases in between. The CDR3 runs 13 residues. Here the CDR3 reads CASSIRGTYEQYF. The CDR3 region has the DNA TGTGCCAGCAGCATTCGGGGGACCTACGAGCAGTACTTC.

The chain links TRBV9 to TRBJ2-3, with a tentative D call TRBD2 (5 bases). V was cut by 3 bases and J by 5 bases, with 16 bases left in between. CDR1 SGDLS and CDR2 YYNGEE come from the germline V gene. This CDR3 has 15 residues. CDR3 residues: CASSAFSGTLDTQYF. The CDR3 DNA follows: TGTGCCAGCAGCGCGTTCTCGGGAACTTTAGATACGCAGTATTTT. Supplemented by reference TRBV9 and TRBJ2-3, the full variable domain reads DSGVTQTPKHLITATGQRVTLRCSPRSGDLSVYWYQQSLDQGLQFLIQYYNGEERAKGNILERFSAQQFPDLHSELNLSSLELGDSALYFCASSAFSGTLDTQYFGPGTRLTVL.

This chain joins TRBV30 and TRBJ2-2, with 8 bases aligning to TRBD2. This CDR3 is 15 amino acids long. CDR1 GTSNPN and CDR2 SVGIG come from the germline V gene (reference sequence). The ends lost 1 base at V and 0 bases at J; junction bases unmatched: 1. Written as DNA, the CDR3 is TGTGCCTGGAGTGCGGGACTAGCGAACACCGGGGAGCTGTTTTTT. Translation gives CAWSAGLANTGELFF.

The V call is TRBV7-9, the J call TRBJ2-1; 8 nucleotides agree with TRBD2. Germline V lookup: CDR1 SEHNR, CDR2 FQNEAQ (reference sequence). After removal of 4 bases from V and 2 bases from J, the junction contained 1 base not matched to a gene. The CDR3 loop spans 14 amino acids. CDR3 sequence: CASSSTSAYNEQFF. Written as DNA, the CDR3 is TGTGCCAGCAGCTCGACTAGCGCCTACAATGAGCAGTTCTTC. Full variable domain (missing parts from reference TRBV7-9 and TRBJ2-1): DTGVSQNPRHKITKRGQNVTFRCDPISEHNRLYWYRQTLGQGPEFLTYFQNEAQLEKSRLLSDRFSAERPKGSFSTLEIQRTEQGDSAMYLCASSSTSAYNEQFFGPGTRLTVL.

This clone was seen more than once but under ten times. The chain carries TRBV4-3 and TRBJ1-6; possibly TRBD1 for D (5 bases). Germline assignment: CDR1 LGHNA and CDR2 YSLEER. CDR3 length equals 13 residues. Trimming took 1 base from V and 19 from J, leaving 17 bases between them. CDR3 amino acids: CASSQVPLGPWHF. The CDR3 nucleotides read TGCGCCAGCAGCCAAGTACCATTGGGGCCATGGCACTTT.

This sequence joins TRBV5-1 and TRBJ1-1; 7 bases fit TRBD1. The trim removed 4 bases at V and 10 bases at J, leaving 10 bases unmatched. Germline V gives CDR1 SGHRS, CDR2 YFSETQ. This CDR3 contains 13 residues. The CDR3 loop is CASSPGGSVGAFF. Written as DNA, the CDR3 is TGCGCCAGCAGCCCAGGGGGTTCCGTGGGAGCTTTCTTT.

The chain carries TRBV30 and TRBJ2-7; TRBD1 matches at 7 bases. The CDR3 contains 13 residues. Per the germline V gene, CDR1 is GTSNPN and CDR2 is SVGIG (reference sequence). V was clipped by 5 bases and J by 5 bases; unmatched bases: 9. CDR3 sequence reads: CAWSRQGKDEQYF. In DNA form, the CDR3 reads TGTGCCTGGTCAAGACAGGGTAAGGACGAGCAGTACTTC.

The chain couples TRBV29-1 to TRBJ1-1; TRBD1 might be the D (6 bases). The length of the CDR3 is 13 residues. V was pared by 5 bases and J by 2 bases, with 12 bases between. Germline loops: CDR1 SQVTM, CDR2 ANQGSEA. The CDR3 DNA reads TGCAGCGTTTCTTACAGGGTAAACACTGAAGCTTTCTTT. Its translation: CSVSYRVNTEAFF.

The sample holds one count of this clone. J is TRBJ2-1 and V is TRBV28; 7 bases map to TRBD2. There are 14 residues in the CDR3. Germline assignment: CDR1 MDHEN and CDR2 SYDVKM. J was trimmed by 2 bases and V by 3 bases; bases with no gene match: 1. CDR3 sequence reads: CASSLLAAYNEQFF. DNA of the CDR3: TGTGCCAGCAGTTTGCTAGCGGCCTACAATGAGCAGTTCTTC. Filled out from reference TRBV28 and TRBJ2-1, the complete variable domain reads DVKVTQSSRYLVKRTGEKVFLECVQDMDHENMFWYRQDPGLGLRLIYFSYDVKMKEKGDIPEGYSVSREKKERFSLILESASTNQTSMYLCASSLLAAYNEQFFGPGTRLTVL.

The rearrangement links TRBV11-3 to TRBJ2-2, with D tentatively TRBD1 (5 bases). Germline V lookup: CDR1 SGHNT, CDR2 YENEEA. The CDR3 totals 17 residues. V was clipped by 5 bases and J by 7 bases, with 23 bases between them. Written as DNA, the CDR3 is TGTGCCAGCAGCGCAAACGAGTTGTCAGGGAAAAACGGGGAGCTGTTTTTT. Translation gives CASSANELSGKNGELFF.

The chain couples TRBV11-3 to TRBJ2-3, with 11 positions matching TRBD1. This CDR3 comprises 14 residues. V shed 3 bases, J shed 6 bases, and the junction held 2 bases outside the gene matches. CDR1 is SGHNT and CDR2 is YENEEA in the germline V gene. CDR3 in DNA: TGTGCCAGCAGCTTGGACAGGGGGCTGGATACGCAGTATTTT. Protein: CASSLDRGLDTQYF.

The chain couples TRBV7-2 to TRBJ1-1, with 8 positions matching TRBD1. Trimming removed 8 bases from V and 1 base from J; junction bases left unmatched: 9. The CDR3 contains 15 residues. Germline V gene lookup returns CDR1 SGHTA and CDR2 FQGNSA. CDR3 sequence: CASSQVGTGNTEAFF. For the CDR3, the DNA is TGTGCCAGCTCACAAGTCGGGACAGGGAACACTGAAGCTTTCTTT.

The V gene is TRBV9, the J gene TRBJ1-3, with D perhaps matching TRBD1 (6 bases). CDR1 and CDR2 from the germline V gene are SGDLS and YYNGEE. The germline V and J ends were trimmed by 4 bases and 4 bases, with 12 bases remaining between them. This CDR3 region has 14 residues. The CDR3 loop reads CASSLQGGGNTIYF. CDR3 DNA: TGTGCCAGCAGCCTACAGGGTGGCGGAAACACCATATATTTT.

The chain has TRBV7-2 and TRBJ2-1, with D possibly matching TRBD1 (5 bases). CDR1 is SGHTA, CDR2 FQGNSA, per germline. There are 15 residues in the CDR3. Trimming pared 1 base from V and 10 bases from J, leaving 17 bases between. CDR3: CASSLDGREWEEQFF. The DNA of the CDR3 is TGTGCCAGCAGCTTAGATGGCAGGGAATGGGAAGAGCAGTTCTTC.

The rearrangement uses TRBV5-6 and TRBJ2-5, with 11 bases identical to TRBD2. From germline, CDR1 is SGHDT and CDR2 YYEEEE. V shed 0 bases, J shed 4 bases, and the junction held 8 bases outside the gene matches. The CDR3 spans 17 residues. CDR3 residues: CASSLEGLAGGRETQYF. The CDR3 DNA sequence: TGTGCCAGCAGCTTGGAGGGGCTAGCGGGGGGCCGAGAGACCCAGTACTTC.

V and J are TRBV10-3 and TRBJ1-5, with TRBD1 identical over 11 bases. CDR3 length: 18 residues. Looked up from germline, CDR1 is ENHRY and CDR2 is SYGVKD. J lost 2 bases, V lost 3 bases, and 9 bases had no gene match. CDR3 in amino acids: CAISDPLGTGGGNQPQHF. CDR3 coding DNA: TGTGCCATCAGTGACCCTTTAGGGACAGGGGGTGGCAATCAGCCCCAGCATTTT.

CDR3 sequence: CSPRDFYEQYF. In DNA, the CDR3 is TGCAGCCCTAGGGACTTCTACGAGCAGTACTTC. The genes are TRBV29-1 and TRBJ2-7; tentatively, D is TRBD2 (6 bases). V was pared by 8 bases and J by 3 bases, with 11 bases between. This CDR3 region has 11 residues. Germline CDR1 is SQVTM and CDR2 is ANQGSEA.

This clone has just one count. The chain has TRBV2 and TRBJ1-5; weak D call: TRBD1 (6 bases). The CDR3 length is 13 residues. CDR1 and CDR2 from the germline V gene are SNHLY and FYNNEI. Trimming stripped 6 bases from V and 3 bases from J, with 9 bases between. DNA for the CDR3: TGTGCCAGCAGCGGACAGTACAATCAGCCCCAGCATTTT. Its translation: CASSGQYNQPQHF.

The gene calls are TRBV2 and TRBJ2-5; 8 nucleotides align to TRBD2. The J segment lost 0 bases and the V segment lost 6 bases, leaving 3 bases of the junction unmatched. Germline V gives CDR1 SNHLY, CDR2 FYNNEI. The CDR3 contains 14 residues. The CDR3 here is CASRRGLDQETQYF. The CDR3 coding sequence is TGTGCCAGCAGGAGGGGACTAGACCAAGAGACCCAGTACTTC.

This chain uses TRBV30 with TRBJ1-1; TRBD1 aligns across 8 bases. V lost 1 base to trimming and J lost 5 bases; unmatched junction nucleotides: 6. The germline CDR1 and CDR2 sequences are GTSNPN and SVGIG (reference sequence). The CDR3 has 14 residues. The CDR3 region is CAWSATGAWTEAFF. The CDR3 bases are TGTGCCTGGAGTGCGACAGGGGCGTGGACTGAAGCTTTCTTT.

The genes are TRBV7-8 and TRBJ2-3, with TRBD2 matching 7 bases. Germline V lookup: CDR1 SGHVS, CDR2 FQNEAQ. V lost 5 bases to trimming and J lost 1 base; unmatched junction nucleotides: 12. This CDR3 contains 17 residues. The CDR3 DNA follows: TGTGCCAGCAGCCCAGGAGGGCTAGCGGCCCGCACAGATACGCAGTATTTT. This translates into CASSPGGLAARTDTQYF.

V usage is TRBV28 and J usage is TRBJ2-2; no reliable D call. V was trimmed by 5 bases and J by 4 bases, leaving 11 bases between them. The CDR3 has 14 residues. The V gene's germline CDR1 is MDHEN and CDR2 SYDVKM. The CDR3 bases are TGTGCCAGCAGTGTTCCCCGCGGCACCGGGGAGCTGTTTTTT. It codes for CASSVPRGTGELFF.

Remarks on this clone: This clone may be a read error of a much larger clone one base away. The CDR3 loop reads CASRTGDYGYTF. The CDR3 DNA reads TGTGCCAGCAGGACAGGGGACTATGGCTACACCTTC. The chain has TRBV9 and TRBJ1-2; 8 bases line up with TRBD1. Germline V gene data show CDR1 as SGDLS and CDR2 as YYNGEE. With 5 bases clipped from V and 3 bases from J, the junction kept 0 bases outside the gene matches. This CDR3 contains 12 residues.

The chain employs TRBV30 and TRBJ1-1; D perhaps matches TRBD1 (5 bases). V dropped 2 bases and J dropped 3 bases, with 10 bases sitting between them. The CDR3 contains 13 residues. The germline gives CDR1 GTSNPN, CDR2 SVGIG (reference sequence). In DNA form, the CDR3 reads TGTGCCTGGAGTAGCCAGGGTGACACTGAAGCTTTCTTT. Translated: CAWSSQGDTEAFF. The complete variable domain, with remaining parts taken from reference TRBV30 and TRBJ1-1, reads SQTIHQWPATLVQPVGSPLSLECTVEGTSNPNLYWYRQAAGRGLQLLFYSVGIGQISSEVPQNLSASRPQDRQFILSSKKLLLSDSGFYLCAWSSQGDTEAFFGQGTRLTVV.